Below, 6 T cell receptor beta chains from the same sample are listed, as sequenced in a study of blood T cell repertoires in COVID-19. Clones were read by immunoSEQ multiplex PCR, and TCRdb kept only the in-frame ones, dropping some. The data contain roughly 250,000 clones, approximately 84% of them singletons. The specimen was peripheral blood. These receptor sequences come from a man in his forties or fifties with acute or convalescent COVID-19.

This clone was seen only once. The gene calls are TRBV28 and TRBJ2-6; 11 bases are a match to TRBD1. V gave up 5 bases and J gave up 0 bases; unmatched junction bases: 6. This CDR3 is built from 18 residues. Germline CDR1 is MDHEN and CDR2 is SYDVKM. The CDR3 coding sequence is TGTGCCAGCAGTCGAGGGACAGGGGGTCTCTCTGGGGCCAACGTCCTGACTTTC. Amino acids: CASSRGTGGLSGANVLTF.

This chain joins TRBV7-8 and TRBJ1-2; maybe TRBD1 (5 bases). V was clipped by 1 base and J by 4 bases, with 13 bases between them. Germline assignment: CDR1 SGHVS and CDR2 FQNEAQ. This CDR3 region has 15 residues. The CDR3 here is CASSLVAGSSYGYTF. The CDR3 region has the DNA TGTGCCAGCAGCTTAGTGGCAGGGTCTAGCTATGGCTACACCTTC. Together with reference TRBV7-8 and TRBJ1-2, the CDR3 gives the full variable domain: GAGVSQSPRYKVAKRGQDVALRCDPISGHVSLFWYQQALGQGPEFLTYFQNEAQLDKSGLPSDRFFAERPEGSVSTLKIQRTQQEDSAVYLCASSLVAGSSYGYTFGSGTRLTVV.

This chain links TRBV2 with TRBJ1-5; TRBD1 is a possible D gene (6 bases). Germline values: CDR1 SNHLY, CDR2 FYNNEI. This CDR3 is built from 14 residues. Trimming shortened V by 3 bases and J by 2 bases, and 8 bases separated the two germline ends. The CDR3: CASSEWTGNQPQHF. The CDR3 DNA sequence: TGTGCCAGCAGTGAGTGGACAGGCAATCAGCCCCAGCATTTT.

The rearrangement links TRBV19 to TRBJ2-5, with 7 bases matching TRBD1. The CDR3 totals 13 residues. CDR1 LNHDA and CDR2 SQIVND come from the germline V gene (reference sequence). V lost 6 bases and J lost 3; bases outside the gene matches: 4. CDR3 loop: CASRGTEKETQYF. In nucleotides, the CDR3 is TGTGCCAGTAGGGGGACAGAGAAAGAGACCCAGTACTTC. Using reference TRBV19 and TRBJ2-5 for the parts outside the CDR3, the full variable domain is DGGITQSPKYLFRKEGQNVTLSCEQNLNHDAMYWYRQDPGQGLRLIYYSQIVNDFQKGDIAEGYSVSREKKESFPLTVTSAQKNPTAFYLCASRGTEKETQYFGPGTRLLVL.

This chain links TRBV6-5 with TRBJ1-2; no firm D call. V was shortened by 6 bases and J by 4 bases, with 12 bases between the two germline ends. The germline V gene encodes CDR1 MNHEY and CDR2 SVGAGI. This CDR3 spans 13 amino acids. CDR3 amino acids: CASRAEGSYGYTF. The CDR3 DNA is TGTGCCAGCAGAGCAGAGGGATCCTATGGCTACACCTTC.

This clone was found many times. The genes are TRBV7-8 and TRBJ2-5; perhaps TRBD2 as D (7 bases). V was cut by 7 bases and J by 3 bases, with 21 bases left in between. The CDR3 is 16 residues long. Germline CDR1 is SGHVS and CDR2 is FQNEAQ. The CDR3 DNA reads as TGTGCCAGCACCCCGCTGGGGGGGGCCCTAGAAGAGACCCAGTACTTC. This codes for CASTPLGGALEETQYF. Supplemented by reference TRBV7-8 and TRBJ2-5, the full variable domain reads GAGVSQSPRYKVAKRGQDVALRCDPISGHVSLFWYQQALGQGPEFLTYFQNEAQLDKSGLPSDRFFAERPEGSVSTLKIQRTQQEDSAVYLCASTPLGGALEETQYFGPGTRLLVL.